The 15 T cell receptor beta chains below come from one sample, sequenced in a study of blood T cell repertoires in COVID-19. Assay: immunoSEQ multiplex PCR; the TCRdb copy retains only in-frame clones and omits some. The profile shows approximately 66,000 clones, about nine tenths of them singletons. Sequencing was done on a sample of peripheral blood. The receptors come from a man aged 60 to 75 with acute or convalescent COVID-19.

The V and J genes are TRBV6-5 and TRBJ1-1; D might be TRBD1 (6 bases). V was cut by 7 bases and J by 5 bases, with 17 bases left in between. This CDR3 comprises 14 residues. CDR1 is MNHEY, CDR2 SVGAGI, per germline. The CDR3 reads CASTFTTGSTEAFF. The DNA for the CDR3 is TGTGCCAGCACCTTTACGACAGGTTCAACTGAAGCTTTCTTT.

V gene TRBV5-1 combines with J gene TRBJ2-7; TRBD1 matches at 11 bases. V was clipped by 6 bases and J by 5 bases; unmatched bases: 7. CDR1 and CDR2 (germline): SGHRS, YFSETQ. The CDR3 is made up of 14 amino acids. The DNA for the CDR3 is TGCGCCAGCACCCGTTTGGACAGGGGGCACGAGCAGTACTTC. Encoded protein: CASTRLDRGHEQYF.

V gene TRBV4-1 combines with J gene TRBJ1-1, with TRBD1 identical over 7 bases. V lost 3 bases to trimming and J lost 0 bases; unmatched junction nucleotides: 13. This CDR3 is built from 18 residues. Germline V gene lookup returns CDR1 MGHRA and CDR2 YSYEKL. The CDR3 DNA sequence: TGCGCCAGCAGCCACCCCGGGGACAGAGAAACGATGAACACTGAAGCTTTCTTT. Its translation is CASSHPGDRETMNTEAFF.

The chain carries TRBV4-2 and TRBJ1-6, with 7 bases fitting TRBD1. Per the germline V gene, CDR1 is LGHNA and CDR2 is YNFKEQ. The CDR3 runs to 18 residues. V shed 5 bases and J 1 base; nucleotides not matched to a gene: 11. The CDR3 loop reads CASSRSRDRRSYNSPLHF. The CDR3 DNA sequence: TGTGCCAGCAGCAGGAGTCGGGACAGACGGTCCTATAATTCACCCCTCCACTTT.

The V call is TRBV7-9, the J call TRBJ2-1, with 7 bases matching TRBD1. This CDR3 contains 16 residues. V shed 1 base, J shed 2 bases, and the junction held 5 bases outside the gene matches. Looked up from germline, CDR1 is SEHNR and CDR2 is FQNEAQ (reference sequence). The chain's CDR3 is CASSLGQGLPYNEQFF. CDR3 bases: TGTGCCAGCAGCTTAGGACAGGGCCTCCCCTACAATGAGCAGTTCTTC.

This chain connects TRBV6-5 to TRBJ1-6; a weak D match, TRBD1 (6 bases). CDR3 length equals 15 residues. V was trimmed by 7 bases and J by 2 bases, leaving 12 bases between them. Germline loops: CDR1 MNHEY, CDR2 SVGAGI. CDR3 protein: CASTKGQTYNSPLHF. DNA of the CDR3: TGTGCCAGCACCAAAGGACAGACCTATAATTCACCCCTCCACTTT.

This clone has only one observation. The chain is built from TRBV7-8 and TRBJ2-2, with D possibly matching TRBD1 (5 bases). Germline CDR1 is SGHVS and CDR2 is FQNEAQ. The CDR3 loop spans 15 amino acids. Deletions cut 5 bases from V and 4 bases from J, with 14 bases between. The CDR3 protein is CASSRQGSGTGELFF. Here the CDR3 DNA reads TGTGCCAGCAGCCGTCAGGGATCAGGCACCGGGGAGCTGTTTTTT.

The genes are TRBV24-1 and TRBJ1-2; D is unresolved. The CDR3 covers 14 residues. The germline V gene has CDR1 KGHDR and CDR2 SFDVKD. The germline V and J ends were trimmed by 4 bases and 7 bases, with 15 bases remaining between them. The CDR3 region has the DNA TGTGCCACCAGTGACTCTCGGAGGGCTGCTGGCTACACCTTC. This gives the protein CATSDSRRAAGYTF.

J is TRBJ1-6 and V is TRBV27, with 7 positions matching TRBD1. Per germline, CDR1 MNHEY and CDR2 SMNVEV (reference sequence). CDR3 length: 15 amino acids. After removal of 1 base from V and 9 bases from J, the junction contained 6 bases not matched to a gene. The CDR3 protein is CASSLWGQRPSPLHF. CDR3 DNA sequence: TGTGCCAGCAGTTTATGGGGACAGCGGCCTTCACCCCTCCACTTT.

This clone was picked up a small number of times. The chain joins TRBV7-2 to TRBJ2-2, with TRBD2 as a possible D gene (6 bases). This CDR3 is built from 15 residues. The V and J ends lost 5 bases and 3 bases respectively, with 13 bases between them. CDR1 is SGHTA, CDR2 FQGNSA, per germline. In nucleotides, the CDR3 is TGTGCCAGCAGCCCCAGGGCGGGGTACACCGGGGAGCTGTTTTTT. This sequence encodes CASSPRAGYTGELFF.

The chain carries TRBV11-2 and TRBJ2-2; D possibly corresponds to TRBD2 (6 bases). The germline CDR1 and CDR2 sequences are SGHAT and FQNNGV. The V and J ends lost 5 bases and 1 base respectively, with 11 bases between them. The CDR3 runs 15 residues. The CDR3 DNA sequence: TGTGCCAGCAGCGTGCTCGGGGGGAACACCGGGGAGCTGTTTTTT. This translates into CASSVLGGNTGELFF.

This chain links TRBV7-9 with TRBJ2-7; the D gene is possibly TRBD1 (6 bases). Per germline, CDR1 SEHNR and CDR2 FQNEAQ (reference sequence). This CDR3 contains 14 residues. Deletions cut 5 bases from V and 0 bases from J, with 11 bases between. The CDR3 sequence: CASSPLDSSYEQYF. The CDR3 nucleotides are TGTGCCAGCAGCCCCTTGGACAGCTCCTACGAGCAGTACTTC.

With regard to this clone: Other DNA sequences in the sample encode the same CDR3. The chain carries TRBV10-3 and TRBJ1-3; D gene unclear. Germline V gene lookup returns CDR1 ENHRY and CDR2 SYGVKD. V was shortened by 2 bases and J by 1 base, with 6 bases between the two germline ends. The CDR3 length is 14 residues. The CDR3 DNA reads as TGTGCCATCAGTGAGGCCGGGTCTGGAAACACCATATATTTT. Protein product: CAISEAGSGNTIYF.

The chain carries TRBV18 and TRBJ2-1, with D perhaps matching TRBD1 (6 bases). CDR1 KGHSH and CDR2 LQKENI come from the germline V gene. CDR3 length equals 13 residues. V lost 3 bases and J lost 7, with 10 bases in between. The CDR3, as DNA: TGTGCCAGCTCACCGTTGAGGGGGAATGAGCAGTTCTTC. Its protein product is CASSPLRGNEQFF.

The chain links TRBV5-4 to TRBJ2-7; 8 bases line up with TRBD1. This CDR3 has 15 residues. Germline loops: CDR1 SGHNT, CDR2 YYREEE (reference sequence). V dropped 0 bases and J dropped 2; count of bases not matched to a gene: 4. This CDR3 reads CASSLAQGATYEQYF. The CDR3 DNA reads TGTGCCAGCAGCTTGGCTCAGGGGGCGACCTACGAGCAGTACTTC.